These 8 T cell receptor beta chains originate from one sample sequenced in a study of cytomegalovirus exposure and HLA in healthy donors. PCR employed 60 Vbeta and 13 Jbeta primers. Here immunoSEQ multiplex PCR was the method, and the copy in TCRdb shows in-frame clones only, minus some. The table includes 140,000 or so clones, less than 85% detected once. Material for sequencing was PBMCs. The receptor set was obtained from a man aged 18-30 years in good health and CMV-seropositive.

V and J are TRBV6-5 and TRBJ2-7; D might be TRBD2 (5 bases). V was trimmed by 0 bases and J by 6 bases, leaving 15 bases between them. CDR1 is MNHEY, CDR2 SVGAGI, per germline. The CDR3 extends over 15 amino acids. CDR3 loop: CASSYSTGVFGEQYF. The DNA of the CDR3 is TGTGCCAGCAGTTACTCGACCGGGGTTTTTGGCGAGCAGTACTTC.

The V call is TRBV7-9, the J call TRBJ1-2, with TRBD1 identical over 7 bases. Per germline, CDR1 SEHNR and CDR2 FQNEAQ (reference sequence). Trimming cost V 8 bases and J 5 bases; bases outside gene matches: 14. This CDR3 region has 15 residues. The CDR3 spells CASGGTATPMYGYTF. The CDR3 nucleotides are TGTGCCAGCGGCGGGACAGCAACACCAATGTATGGCTACACCTTC. The variable domain in full, with the rest retrieved from reference TRBV7-9 and TRBJ1-2, is DTGVSQNPRHKITKRGQNVTFRCDPISEHNRLYWYRQTLGQGPEFLTYFQNEAQLEKSRLLSDRFSAERPKGSFSTLEIQRTEQGDSAMYLCASGGTATPMYGYTFGSGTRLTVV.

This chain connects TRBV5-1 to TRBJ2-1; the match to TRBD2 covers 7 bases. V was pared by 4 bases and J by 0 bases, with 7 bases of the junction left unmatched. The CDR3 loop spans 16 amino acids. Germline lookup yields CDR1 SGHRS and CDR2 YFSETQ. CDR3 loop: CASSSPSGVSYNEQFF. The CDR3 bases are TGCGCCAGCAGCAGTCCTAGCGGAGTCTCCTACAATGAGCAGTTCTTC.

The chain carries TRBV28 and TRBJ2-6; the D gene is possibly TRBD2 (6 bases). Germline CDR1 and CDR2: MDHEN and SYDVKM. The CDR3 contains 17 residues. The CDR3 coding sequence is TGTGTCACCAAGGCTAGCGCACGACTCTCTGGGGCCAACGTCCTGACTTTC. Its translation: CVTKASARLSGANVLTF.

The chain links TRBV27 to TRBJ2-4; 7 positions match TRBD1. V lost 5 bases and J lost 6; bases outside the gene matches: 7. The CDR3 is 14 amino acids. Germline V CDR1 and CDR2: MNHEY, SMNVEV (reference sequence). The CDR3 region is CASSMTGQGNIQYF. The CDR3, as DNA: TGTGCCAGCAGTATGACAGGGCAAGGAAACATTCAGTACTTC.

This sequence joins TRBV10-3 and TRBJ1-5; TRBD1 matches 10 bases. The CDR3 extends over 17 amino acids. V was clipped by 6 bases and J by 0 bases; unmatched bases: 8. Germline V lookup: CDR1 ENHRY, CDR2 SYGVKD. The DNA of the CDR3 is TGTGCCATCAGAAGGACAGGGGGTATGGGTAGCAATCAGCCCCAGCATTTT. Protein: CAIRRTGGMGSNQPQHF.

V gene TRBV4-1 combines with J gene TRBJ2-5; 7 positions match TRBD2. The CDR3 contains 14 residues. Unmatched junction bases numbered 6, after V lost 4 bases and J lost 4 bases. Germline loops: CDR1 MGHRA, CDR2 YSYEKL. CDR3 nucleotides: TGCGCCAGCAGCCGGAGCGGGAACGCAGAGACCCAGTACTTC. Encoded protein: CASSRSGNAETQYF.

The chain is built from TRBV6-5 and TRBJ1-3, with D possibly matching TRBD1 (5 bases). CDR1 is MNHEY, CDR2 SVGAGI, per germline. V was cut by 0 bases and J by 4 bases, with 13 bases left in between. The CDR3 is 16 amino acids. The CDR3 DNA follows: TGTGCCAGCAGTTACTCGCAGGGATTGTTGGGAAACACCATATATTTT. It translates to CASSYSQGLLGNTIYF.